What follows is one T cell receptor beta chain and its context. No cognate antigen has been identified for it. Qualities for individual bases were not recorded, and no much larger clone is one base off. This specimen belongs to a study of blood T cells in healthy people across ages (dated by TCRdb to the mid-2010s). Concerning the study at large: In model experiments, template switching captured roughly one uniquely barcoded TCR beta cDNA molecule for every two T cells. For two donors (one aged 18 to 30 and one aged 80 or older), the study analyzed two additional independent replicas of 1 million unique cDNA reads from the same blood draw. Donors were grouped into four age groups: young (average 16 years), middle-aged (around 39), aged (62) and long-lived (approximately 75). The study measured age-related changes in TCR beta repertoire diversity using deep sequencing normalized with unique cDNA molecular identifiers. Donors of different ages were randomly distributed across sequencing lanes to avoid experimental bias. Paper-wide results and their limitations: Observed TCR beta diversity per million T cells fell roughly linearly with age, and a significant reduction was already apparent by age roughly 40. Since profiling was done on bulk unsorted PBMCs, naive and antigen-experienced compartments could not be conclusively compared. Because donor CMV infection status was unknown, age-related changes in expanded clonotypes were potentially confounded. There was a strong correlation between observed TCR beta diversity and the percentage of naive T cells measured by flow cytometry. Estimates of total diversity from one million sequenced T cells were regarded as lower bounds and underestimates. Compared with the aged group, the long-lived group had more naive CD4+ T cells, fewer expanded clones and increased TCR diversity, suggesting age selection.

The CDR3 measures 13 amino acids from cysteine to phenylalanine. Of all the DNA, just the CDR3 is kept, 39 bases in frame from base 1. CDR1 and CDR2, per the germline V gene, are SGHVS and FQNEAQ. Systemically healthy Caucasian individuals from Russia, approximately 39 in total and aged roughly 6 to 100 years, were included as donors. Each donor gave 9 to 10 milliliters of peripheral blood, collected into EDTA-treated Vacutainer tubes. Ficoll-Paque density-gradient centrifugation was used to isolate PBMCs, with at least 6.5 million per sample. Trizol reagent was used to extract total RNA from PBMCs, with at least 6 micrograms per sample. For every donor, an aliquot of PBMCs went through flow cytometry to measure the percentages of naive CD45RAhigh/CD27high T cells. The receptor library was made with 5' RACE. TCRdb records Illumina HiSeq 2500 as the sequencer. A second PCR of roughly 7 to 11 cycles was performed with a sample-barcoded 5' primer and a J-beta primer mix. A unique molecular identifier was introduced onto each TCR beta cDNA molecule by a template-switch 5' adaptor carrying 12 random nucleotides. Each sample yielded at least 2.5 million CDR3-containing paired-end reads. The Mint cDNA synthesis kit, primed by a TRBC-specific oligonucleotide, was used to synthesize first-strand cDNA from all RNA. Following uracil-DNA glycosylase treatment, a first 18-cycle PCR with universal primers M1SS and BC2_uni_R was performed on all cDNA. The authors processed their data as follows. Normalization of each sample was performed by random selection of 1 million high-quality reads, each carrying a distinct molecular identifier. Reads sharing molecular identifiers were discarded rather than binned into consensus sequences. MiTCR, set to a Q25 quality threshold and the strictest error-elimination algorithm, was used for CDR3 identification, clonotype clustering and error correction. A nonparametric unseen species model with Euler transformation was used to estimate lower-bound total TCR beta diversity. TCRdb reanalyzed the raw reads on its own, using fastp at Q25 for trimming and MiXCR for clone calling, and kept in-frame beta chains. Rows merge per CDR3 protein into single entries with the most common DNA and genes. The authors' filters were not applied to this entry. Within this sample are roughly 680,000 distinct CDR3 sequences, with over 45% of them counted one time only. The top ten constitute around a third of the sample.

Input material: blood. This chain joins TRBV7-8 to TRBJ2-5, and perhaps TRBD1 as D gene, on 5 matching bases. The end of the DNA fits TRBJ2-7 better, so the J call may be wrong. The receptor was isolated from a woman aged 55-70 years in good health. The bases are TGTGCCAGCAGCCAGTTGGGGCGGTACGAGCAGTACTTC. Its translation reads: CASSQLGRYEQYF.